These T cell receptor beta chains were read from a single sample in a study of T cell responses to AZD1222 COVID-19 vaccine. Libraries were prepared by immunoSEQ multiplex PCR; TCRdb keeps only in-frame clonotypes and omits some of them. The data hold about 76,000 clones, with 60% to 85% observed a single time. The sample in question was peripheral blood, obtained 28 days after the second dose of the MenACWY control vaccine. The source of these receptors is an adult who received the MenACWY meningococcal vaccine as a control. Both conserved end residues are part of each CDR3. A D gene is named only where the DNA matches it firmly. Clone sizes are given selectively: once, few, many, or a class where the clone is expanded.

cdr3_length: 14; d_call: .; v_call: TRBV30; j_call: TRBJ1-2; clone_size: .; cdr3_aa: CAWGQIPGRAGYTF; cdr3_nt: TGTGCCTGGGGTCAAATCCCAGGGAGAGCGGGCTACACCTTC
cdr3_length: 12; d_call: .; v_call: TRBV29-1; j_call: TRBJ1-1; clone_size: .; cdr3_aa: CSVGAGRTEAFF; cdr3_nt: TGCAGCGTCGGCGCGGGTCGGACTGAAGCTTTCTTT
cdr3_length: 14; d_call: .; v_call: TRBV15; j_call: TRBJ2-7; clone_size: .; cdr3_aa: CATSRDFSSYEQYF; cdr3_nt: TGTGCCACCAGCAGAGATTTTAGTAGCTACGAGCAGTACTTC
cdr3_length: 12; d_call: TRBD1; v_call: TRBV4-1; j_call: TRBJ1-1; clone_size: .; cdr3_aa: CASSQAGGEAFF; cdr3_nt: TGCGCCAGCAGCCAAGCAGGGGGTGAAGCTTTCTTT
cdr3_length: 12; d_call: TRBD2; v_call: TRBV29-1; j_call: TRBJ2-7; clone_size: .; cdr3_aa: CSVVGGGYEQYF; cdr3_nt: TGCAGCGTTGTCGGGGGGGGCTACGAGCAGTACTTC
cdr3_length: 11; d_call: .; v_call: TRBV6-5; j_call: TRBJ1-4; clone_size: .; cdr3_aa: CASSYEGELFF; cdr3_nt: TGTGCCAGCAGTTACGAAGGAGAACTGTTTTTT
cdr3_length: 15; d_call: .; v_call: TRBV3-1/TRBV3-2; j_call: TRBJ2-6; clone_size: .; cdr3_aa: CASSQGSSGANVLTF; cdr3_nt: TGTGCCAGCAGCCAGGGGAGCTCTGGGGCCAACGTCCTGACTTTC
cdr3_length: 12; d_call: .; v_call: TRBV11-2; j_call: TRBJ2-2; clone_size: .; cdr3_aa: CASSFEAGELFF; cdr3_nt: TGTGCCAGCAGCTTTGAGGCCGGGGAGCTGTTTTTT
cdr3_length: 13; d_call: .; v_call: TRBV7-9; j_call: TRBJ1-5; clone_size: once; cdr3_aa: CASSGGYRQPQHF; cdr3_nt: TGTGCCAGCAGCGGAGGATACCGTCAGCCCCAGCATTTT
cdr3_length: 13; d_call: .; v_call: TRBV6-5; j_call: TRBJ1-2; clone_size: .; cdr3_aa: CASSTPNIGGYTF; cdr3_nt: TGTGCCAGCAGCACCCCTAACATAGGTGGCTACACCTTC
cdr3_length: 13; d_call: .; v_call: TRBV28; j_call: TRBJ2-7; clone_size: .; cdr3_aa: CASSLGGPYEQYF; cdr3_nt: TGTGCCAGCAGTTTAGGAGGGCCCTACGAGCAGTACTTC
cdr3_length: 11; d_call: .; v_call: TRBV20-1; j_call: TRBJ2-1; clone_size: .; cdr3_aa: CSASSLRVEVF; cdr3_nt: TGCAGTGCTAGTTCCCTAAGGGTTGAGGTCTTC
cdr3_length: 13; d_call: TRBD2; v_call: TRBV28; j_call: TRBJ2-7; clone_size: .; cdr3_aa: CASSLFWGGEQYF; cdr3_nt: TGTGCCAGCAGTTTATTTTGGGGGGGAGAGCAGTACTTC
cdr3_length: 12; d_call: .; v_call: TRBV7-9; j_call: TRBJ2-3; clone_size: .; cdr3_aa: CASSQGKATQYF; cdr3_nt: TGTGCCAGCAGTCAGGGGAAGGCTACGCAGTATTTT
cdr3_length: 13; d_call: .; v_call: TRBV6-5; j_call: TRBJ2-5; clone_size: .; cdr3_aa: CASSRESRETQYF; cdr3_nt: TGTGCCAGCAGTCGAGAGAGCCGAGAGACCCAGTACTTC
cdr3_length: 12; d_call: .; v_call: TRBV2; j_call: TRBJ1-4; clone_size: .; cdr3_aa: CASTRRGEKLFF; cdr3_nt: TGTGCCAGCACGCGGCGCGGGGAAAAACTGTTTTTT
cdr3_length: 14; d_call: .; v_call: TRBV5-1; j_call: TRBJ2-5; clone_size: .; cdr3_aa: CASSPLRGQETQYF; cdr3_nt: TGCGCCAGCAGCCCTCTGAGGGGCCAAGAGACCCAGTACTTC
cdr3_length: 15; d_call: .; v_call: TRBV4-3; j_call: TRBJ1-5; clone_size: .; cdr3_aa: CASSQDSSLNQPQHF; cdr3_nt: TGCGCCAGCAGCCAAGATAGCAGCTTAAATCAGCCCCAGCATTTT
cdr3_length: 15; d_call: TRBD1; v_call: TRBV7-6; j_call: TRBJ2-5; clone_size: few; cdr3_aa: CASSATGARGETQYF; cdr3_nt: TGTGCCAGCAGCGCCACAGGGGCCCGAGGGGAGACCCAGTACTTC
cdr3_length: 13; d_call: .; v_call: TRBV12-3/TRBV12-4; j_call: TRBJ1-2; clone_size: .; cdr3_aa: CASSLLRAGGYTF; cdr3_nt: TGTGCCAGCAGTTTATTAAGAGCAGGAGGCTACACCTTC
cdr3_length: 15; d_call: .; v_call: TRBV14; j_call: TRBJ2-7; clone_size: .; cdr3_aa: CASSQEGRGSYEQYF; cdr3_nt: TGTGCCAGCAGCCAAGAAGGCAGGGGCTCCTACGAGCAGTACTTC
cdr3_length: 10; d_call: .; v_call: TRBV30; j_call: TRBJ1-1; clone_size: once; cdr3_aa: CAWGETEAFF; cdr3_nt: TGTGCCTGGGGGGAGACTGAAGCTTTCTTT
cdr3_length: 11; d_call: .; v_call: TRBV7-9; j_call: TRBJ1-1; clone_size: .; cdr3_aa: CASSLSGFAFF; cdr3_nt: TGTGCCAGCAGCTTATCGGGCTTCGCTTTCTTT
cdr3_length: 15; d_call: TRBD1; v_call: TRBV4-2; j_call: TRBJ1-5; clone_size: .; cdr3_aa: CASSQDEGGEQPQHF; cdr3_nt: TGTGCCAGCAGCCAAGACGAAGGGGGCGAGCAGCCCCAGCATTTT
cdr3_length: 12; d_call: TRBD1; v_call: TRBV13; j_call: TRBJ1-1; clone_size: .; cdr3_aa: CASSRGQSEAFF; cdr3_nt: TGTGCCAGCAGCAGGGGACAGAGTGAAGCTTTCTTT
cdr3_length: 13; d_call: .; v_call: TRBV6-5; j_call: TRBJ2-2; clone_size: .; cdr3_aa: CASSYGSDGELFF; cdr3_nt: TGTGCCAGCAGTTACGGCTCGGACGGGGAGCTGTTTTTT
cdr3_length: 16; d_call: TRBD1; v_call: TRBV4-3; j_call: TRBJ1-2; clone_size: .; cdr3_aa: CASSQWSRQGKVGYTF; cdr3_nt: TGCGCCAGCAGCCAATGGAGCCGACAGGGAAAGGTTGGCTACACCTTC
cdr3_length: 16; d_call: .; v_call: TRBV28; j_call: TRBJ2-7; clone_size: .; cdr3_aa: CASSLRGRGRSDEQYF; cdr3_nt: TGTGCCAGCAGTTTAAGGGGAAGGGGGAGATCCGACGAGCAGTACTTC
cdr3_length: 14; d_call: .; v_call: TRBV15; j_call: TRBJ2-7; clone_size: .; cdr3_aa: CATSRGAATYEQYF; cdr3_nt: TGTGCCACCAGCAGAGGAGCGGCAACCTACGAGCAGTACTTC
cdr3_length: 14; d_call: .; v_call: TRBV6-2/TRBV6-3; j_call: TRBJ1-1; clone_size: .; cdr3_aa: CASSYQTTATEAFF; cdr3_nt: TGTGCCAGCAGTTACCAGACGACAGCCACTGAAGCTTTCTTT
cdr3_length: 13; d_call: .; v_call: TRBV6-5; j_call: TRBJ1-5; clone_size: once; cdr3_aa: CASTSAGNQPQHF; cdr3_nt: TGTGCCAGCACCTCGGCGGGCAATCAGCCCCAGCATTTT
cdr3_length: 15; d_call: TRBD1; v_call: TRBV7-2; j_call: TRBJ2-1; clone_size: once; cdr3_aa: CASSFGTGKLNEQFF; cdr3_nt: TGTGCCAGCAGCTTCGGGACAGGCAAACTCAATGAGCAGTTCTTC
cdr3_length: 15; d_call: .; v_call: TRBV7-2; j_call: TRBJ1-1; clone_size: few; cdr3_aa: CASSLSFRLGSEAFF; cdr3_nt: TGTGCCAGCAGCTTATCGTTCCGTTTGGGCAGTGAAGCTTTCTTT
cdr3_length: 15; d_call: TRBD2; v_call: TRBV7-2; j_call: TRBJ2-7; clone_size: .; cdr3_aa: CASSSGLAVTYEQYF; cdr3_nt: TGTGCCAGCAGCTCGGGACTAGCGGTAACCTACGAGCAGTACTTC
cdr3_length: 14; d_call: .; v_call: TRBV30; j_call: TRBJ1-3; clone_size: .; cdr3_aa: CAWSALSSGSTIYF; cdr3_nt: TGTGCCTGGAGTGCACTCAGTTCTGGAAGCACCATATATTTT
cdr3_length: 12; d_call: .; v_call: TRBV12-3/TRBV12-4; j_call: TRBJ1-1; clone_size: .; cdr3_aa: CASSPDDMGAFF; cdr3_nt: TGTGCCAGCAGTCCGGACGACATGGGAGCTTTCTTT
cdr3_length: 16; d_call: .; v_call: TRBV4-3; j_call: TRBJ2-7; clone_size: .; cdr3_aa: CASSQTLSRISHEQYF; cdr3_nt: TGCGCCAGCAGCCAGACCCTGTCCCGGATATCCCACGAGCAGTACTTC
cdr3_length: 12; d_call: .; v_call: TRBV30; j_call: TRBJ2-3; clone_size: .; cdr3_aa: CAANGGPDTQYF; cdr3_nt: TGTGCCGCGAACGGGGGGCCGGATACGCAGTATTTT
cdr3_length: 12; d_call: .; v_call: TRBV12-3/TRBV12-4; j_call: TRBJ1-1; clone_size: many; cdr3_aa: CASSRRNTEAFF; cdr3_nt: TGTGCCAGCAGTCGGCGTAACACTGAAGCTTTCTTT
cdr3_length: 13; d_call: .; v_call: TRBV19; j_call: TRBJ1-1; clone_size: .; cdr3_aa: CASSAQGDTEAFF; cdr3_nt: TGTGCCAGTAGTGCTCAGGGAGACACTGAAGCTTTCTTT
cdr3_length: 13; d_call: .; v_call: TRBV6-6; j_call: TRBJ1-1; clone_size: .; cdr3_aa: CASPRQPNTEAFF; cdr3_nt: TGTGCCAGCCCACGACAGCCGAACACTGAAGCTTTCTTT
cdr3_length: 14; d_call: .; v_call: TRBV7-3; j_call: TRBJ1-1; clone_size: .; cdr3_aa: CASSPGPRNTEAFF; cdr3_nt: TGTGCCAGCAGCCCCGGGCCGCGGAACACTGAAGCTTTCTTT
cdr3_length: 15; d_call: .; v_call: TRBV15; j_call: TRBJ1-1; clone_size: once; cdr3_aa: CATSRDRQTYTEAFF; cdr3_nt: TGTGCCACCAGCAGAGATAGGCAGACTTACACTGAAGCTTTCTTT
cdr3_length: 17; d_call: TRBD1; v_call: TRBV20-1; j_call: TRBJ1-5; clone_size: .; cdr3_aa: CSASGGTGRRSNQPQHF; cdr3_nt: TGCAGTGCTAGTGGAGGGACAGGGAGGAGAAGCAATCAGCCCCAGCATTTT